The next 9 T cell receptor beta chains were all read from a single sample in a study of blood T cell repertoires in COVID-19. TCRdb's table, derived via immunoSEQ multiplex PCR, lists solely in-frame clones and lacks some. Counted here are 100,000 or so clones, roughly 80% occurring once; the ten biggest clones make up 15% to 20%. The source material was peripheral blood. These TCRs come from a man at least 80 years old with acute or convalescent COVID-19.

V is TRBV7-9 and J is TRBJ2-7; possible D gene TRBD1, 5 bases. The germline V gene has CDR1 SEHNR and CDR2 FQNEAQ (reference sequence). The CDR3 loop spans 14 amino acids. V was trimmed by 0 bases and J by 2 bases, leaving 8 bases between them. CDR3 DNA sequence: TGTGCCAGCAGCTTAGCAGCAGGGACCTACGAGCAGTACTTC. The encoded protein is CASSLAAGTYEQYF.

The chain links TRBV9 to TRBJ1-5; D possibly corresponds to TRBD1 (5 bases). The V end was cut by 5 bases, the J end by 6 bases, with 18 bases between. Germline lookup yields CDR1 SGDLS and CDR2 YYNGEE. The CDR3 has 15 amino acids. CDR3 in DNA: TGTGCCAGCAGTAGAGATGCGGGGGACGGTCAGCCCCAGCATTTT. It is translated as CASSRDAGDGQPQHF.

The CDR3 loop reads CAWSVSQGADNQPQHF. The CDR3 bases are TGTGCCTGGAGTGTTTCTCAGGGGGCCGACAATCAGCCCCAGCATTTT. This chain connects TRBV30 to TRBJ1-5; the match to TRBD1 covers 8 bases. Germline CDR1 reads GTSNPN; CDR2 reads SVGIG (reference sequence). V lost 0 bases to trimming and J lost 3 bases; unmatched junction nucleotides: 7. CDR3 size: 16 residues.

This chain connects TRBV19 to TRBJ2-7, with TRBD1 identical over 10 bases. In germline, CDR1 is LNHDA, CDR2 SQIVND (reference sequence). V lost 3 bases and J lost 7; bases outside the gene matches: 9. CDR3 size: 15 residues. The CDR3 loop is CASSILGTGELEQYF. CDR3 DNA: TGTGCCAGTAGTATTCTGGGGACAGGGGAACTGGAGCAGTACTTC.

V gene TRBV19 combines with J gene TRBJ2-2; 9 bases match TRBD1. The V segment lost 9 bases and the J segment 3 bases; nucleotides outside the gene matches: 5. The germline gives CDR1 LNHDA, CDR2 SQIVND (reference sequence). The CDR3 spans 14 residues. The CDR3 bases are TGTGCCAGCAAACAGGGGGCATACACCGGGGAGCTGTTTTTT. Protein product: CASKQGAYTGELFF.

This rearrangement joins TRBV18 to TRBJ1-5, with 9 bases that match TRBD1. Germline V gives CDR1 KGHSH, CDR2 LQKENI. The J segment lost 0 bases and the V segment lost 4 bases, leaving 7 bases of the junction unmatched. CDR3 length equals 17 residues. The CDR3 loop reads CASSLDRGAYSNQPQHF. DNA of the CDR3: TGTGCCAGCTCACTGGACAGGGGAGCGTATAGCAATCAGCCCCAGCATTTT.

The chain has TRBV7-8 and TRBJ1-5; TRBD1 matches at 10 bases. V lost 2 bases and J lost 4; bases outside the gene matches: 5. The CDR3 extends over 16 amino acids. Germline lookup yields CDR1 SGHVS and CDR2 FQNEAQ. CDR3 bases: TGTGCCAGCAGCTTAATGCGGACAGGGGGAAATCAGCCCCAGCATTTT. Translating it yields CASSLMRTGGNQPQHF.

The V gene is TRBV28, the J gene TRBJ2-3; the D gene is possibly TRBD2 (5 bases). Germline CDR1 and CDR2: MDHEN and SYDVKM. Trimming stripped 3 bases from V and 6 bases from J, with 16 bases between. The CDR3 is made up of 15 amino acids. The CDR3 spells CASSFSRRGHDTQYF. The CDR3 DNA reads as TGTGCCAGCAGTTTTAGCCGCCGGGGTCACGATACGCAGTATTTT.

The rearrangement links TRBV19 to TRBJ2-1; D gene uncertain. The CDR3 is 11 residues long. Germline CDR1 reads LNHDA; CDR2 reads SQIVND (reference sequence). Trimming cost V 7 bases and J 5 bases, with 6 bases left between them. CDR3: CASIRDNEQFF. CDR3 DNA sequence: TGTGCCAGTATTAGAGACAATGAGCAGTTCTTC.